This T cell receptor (beta chain) stems from a study of T cells in Graves' hyperthyroidism and ophthalmopathy. Study-level results: Patients with ophthalmopathy were separated from those with stable hyperthyroidism by a 13 V-J model. Blood also showed most of the thyroid clonotypes that were expanded above 0.001.

Template material for amplifying TCR beta CDR3 regions consisted of RNA transcripts. The HTBI primer set drove a first-round RT-PCR of the TCR CDR3. TCRdb processed the multiplex PCR reads anew with MiXCR; each CDR3 protein has one entry. The sample lists 75,000 to 100,000 distinct CDR3 sequences, over 50% seen once, with 27% in the top ten. The PBMCs were sourced from fresh peripheral blood (more than 8.5 ml). The CDR3 sequence is 14 residues long. Per the germline V gene, CDR1 is SQVTM and CDR2 is ANQGSEA. The V segment lost 8 bases and the J segment 0 bases; nucleotides outside the gene matches: 9. This clonotype came up once. Its antigen is currently unknown.

The chain couples TRBV29-1 to TRBJ2-7, with TRBD1 matching over 8 bases. This TCR came from a middle-aged woman with Graves' hyperthyroidism. Sequenced input: blood. The CDR3 protein is CSPGQGWSSYEQYF. The CDR3 DNA reads TGCAGCCCCGGACAGGGATGGAGCTCCTACGAGCAGTACTTC.